This TCR beta chain was found in a study of cytomegalovirus exposure and HLA in healthy donors. Study-wide findings and caveats: A classifier reportedly called cytomegalovirus status with high sensitivity and specificity.

Looked up from germline, CDR1 is MDHEN and CDR2 is SYDVKM. V lost 4 bases and J lost 2, with 12 bases in between. This CDR3 has 14 residues. This clone has only one observation. The antigen is not known. PCR primers comprised 60 Vbeta and 13 Jbeta primers. Produced via immunoSEQ multiplex PCR; TCRdb's table is partial and in-frame only. The table records about 160,000 clones, around 88% of them present only once. Sequenced input: PBMCs. This TCR derives from a woman aged 18-35 years in good health and CMV-seronegative. This rearrangement joins TRBV28 to TRBJ2-7; D uncertain. DNA for the CDR3: TGTGCCAGCAGTTCGCTGACTGAGACCTACGAGCAGTACTTC. Its protein product is CASSSLTETYEQYF.